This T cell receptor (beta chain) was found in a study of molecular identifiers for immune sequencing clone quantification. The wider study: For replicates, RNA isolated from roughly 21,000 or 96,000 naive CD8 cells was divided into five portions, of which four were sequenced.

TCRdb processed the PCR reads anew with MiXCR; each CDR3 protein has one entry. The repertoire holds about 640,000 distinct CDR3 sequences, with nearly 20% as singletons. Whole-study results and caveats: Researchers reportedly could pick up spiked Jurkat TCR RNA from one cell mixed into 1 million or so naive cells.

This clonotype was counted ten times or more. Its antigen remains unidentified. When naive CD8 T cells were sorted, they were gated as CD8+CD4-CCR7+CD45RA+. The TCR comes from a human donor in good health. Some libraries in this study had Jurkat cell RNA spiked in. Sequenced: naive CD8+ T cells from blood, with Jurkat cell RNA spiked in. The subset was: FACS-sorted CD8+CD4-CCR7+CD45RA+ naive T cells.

The chain's CDR3 is CASSLVGRTYEQYF. CDR3 DNA: TGCGCCAGCAGCTTGGTCGGCAGAACCTACGAGCAGTACTTC. The chain employs TRBV5-1 and TRBJ2-7; no reliable D call. The CDR3 loop spans 14 amino acids. V was clipped by 0 bases and J by 2 bases, with 9 bases between them. Germline V gives CDR1 SGHRS, CDR2 YFSETQ.